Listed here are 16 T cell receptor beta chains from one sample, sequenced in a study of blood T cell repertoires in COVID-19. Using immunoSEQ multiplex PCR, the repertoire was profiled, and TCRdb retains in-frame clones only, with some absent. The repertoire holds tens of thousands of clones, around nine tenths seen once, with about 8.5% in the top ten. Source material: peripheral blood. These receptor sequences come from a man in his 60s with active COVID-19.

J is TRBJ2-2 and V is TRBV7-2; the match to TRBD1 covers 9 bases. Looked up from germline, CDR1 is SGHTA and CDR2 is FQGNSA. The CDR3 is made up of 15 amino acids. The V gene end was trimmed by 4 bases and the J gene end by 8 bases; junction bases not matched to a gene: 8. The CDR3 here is CASSSRDRVPGELFF. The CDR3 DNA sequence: TGTGCCAGCAGCTCCCGGGACAGGGTACCGGGGGAGCTGTTTTTT. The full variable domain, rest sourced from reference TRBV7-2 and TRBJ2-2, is GAGVSQSPSNKVTEKGKDVELRCDPISGHTALYWYRQSLGQGLEFLIYFQGNSAPDKSGLPSDRFSAERTGGSVSTLTIQRTQQEDSAVYLCASSSRDRVPGELFFGEGSRLTVL.

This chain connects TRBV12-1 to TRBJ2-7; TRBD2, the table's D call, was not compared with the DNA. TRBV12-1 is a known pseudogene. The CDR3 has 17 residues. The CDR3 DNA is TGTGCCAGCAGCTTGGGATCCACTAGCGGGAGCTCCTACGAGCAGTACTTC. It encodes CASSLGSTSGSSYEQYF.

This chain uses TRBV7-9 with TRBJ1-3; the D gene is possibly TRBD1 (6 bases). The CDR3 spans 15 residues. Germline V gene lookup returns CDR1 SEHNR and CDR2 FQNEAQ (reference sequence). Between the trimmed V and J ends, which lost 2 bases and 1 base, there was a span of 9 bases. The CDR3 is CASSLQGSSGNTIYF. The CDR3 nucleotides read TGTGCCAGCAGCTTACAGGGGAGTTCTGGAAACACCATATATTTT.

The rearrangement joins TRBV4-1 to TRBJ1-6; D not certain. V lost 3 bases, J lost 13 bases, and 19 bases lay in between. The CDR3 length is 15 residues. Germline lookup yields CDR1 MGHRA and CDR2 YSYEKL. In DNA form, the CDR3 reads TGCGCCAGCAGCCAGGGGTCGGGGATCGGATTCCCCCTCCACTTT. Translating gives CASSQGSGIGFPLHF.

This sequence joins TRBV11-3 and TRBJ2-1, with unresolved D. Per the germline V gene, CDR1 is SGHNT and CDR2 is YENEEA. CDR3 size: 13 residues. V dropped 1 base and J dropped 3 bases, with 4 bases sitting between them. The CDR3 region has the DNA TGTGCCAGCAGCTTAGTTCTCTACAATGAGCAGTTCTTC. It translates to CASSLVLYNEQFF. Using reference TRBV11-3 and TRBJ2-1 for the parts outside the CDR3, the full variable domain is EAGVVQSPRYKIIEKKQPVAFWCNPISGHNTLYWYLQNLGQGPELLIRYENEEAVDDSQLPKDRFSAERLKGVDSTLKIQPAELGDSAVYLCASSLVLYNEQFFGPGTRLTVL.

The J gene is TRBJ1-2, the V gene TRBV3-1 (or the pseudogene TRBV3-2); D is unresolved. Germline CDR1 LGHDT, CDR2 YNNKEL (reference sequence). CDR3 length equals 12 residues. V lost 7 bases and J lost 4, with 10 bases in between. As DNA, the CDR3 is TGTGCCAGCACCGACACGAGCTATGGCTACACCTTC. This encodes CASTDTSYGYTF.

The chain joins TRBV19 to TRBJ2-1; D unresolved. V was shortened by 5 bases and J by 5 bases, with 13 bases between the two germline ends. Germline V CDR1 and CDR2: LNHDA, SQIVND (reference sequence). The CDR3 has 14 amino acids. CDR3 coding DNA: TGTGCCAGTAGTCCCCTCCACTTTAACAATGAGCAGTTCTTC. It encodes CASSPLHFNNEQFF.

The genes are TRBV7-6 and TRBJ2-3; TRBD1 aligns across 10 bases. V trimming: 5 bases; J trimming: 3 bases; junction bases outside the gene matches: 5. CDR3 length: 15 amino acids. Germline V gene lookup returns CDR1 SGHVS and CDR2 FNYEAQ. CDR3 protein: CASSLRDRGTDTQYF. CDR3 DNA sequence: TGTGCCAGCAGCCTTCGGGACAGGGGTACAGATACGCAGTATTTT. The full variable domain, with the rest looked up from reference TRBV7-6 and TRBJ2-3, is GAGVSQSPRYKVTKRGQDVALRCDPISGHVSLYWYRQALGQGPEFLTYFNYEAQQDKSGLPNDRFSAERPEGSISTLTIQRTEQRDSAMYRCASSLRDRGTDTQYFGPGTRLTVL.

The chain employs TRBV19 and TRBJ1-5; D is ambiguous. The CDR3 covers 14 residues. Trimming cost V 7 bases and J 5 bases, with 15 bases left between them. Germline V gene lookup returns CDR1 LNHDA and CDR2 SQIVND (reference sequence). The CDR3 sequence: CASNDPQSYQPQHF. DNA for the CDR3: TGTGCCAGTAATGATCCACAGTCCTATCAGCCCCAGCATTTT.

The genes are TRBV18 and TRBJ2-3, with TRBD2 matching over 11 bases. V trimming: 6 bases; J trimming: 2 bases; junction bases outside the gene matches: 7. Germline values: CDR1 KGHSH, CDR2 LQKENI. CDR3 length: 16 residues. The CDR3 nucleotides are TGTGCCAGCTCGCCCCCACTAGCGGGAGTCACAGATACGCAGTATTTT. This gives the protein CASSPPLAGVTDTQYF.

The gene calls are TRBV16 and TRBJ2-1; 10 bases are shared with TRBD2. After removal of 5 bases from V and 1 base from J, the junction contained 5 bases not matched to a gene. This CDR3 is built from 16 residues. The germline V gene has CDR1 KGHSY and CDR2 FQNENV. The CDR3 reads CASSFSGRPSYNEQFF. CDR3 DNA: TGTGCCAGCAGCTTTAGCGGGAGGCCGTCCTACAATGAGCAGTTCTTC. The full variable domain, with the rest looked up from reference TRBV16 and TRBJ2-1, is GEEVAQTPKHLVRGEGQKAKLYCAPIKGHSYVFWYQQVLKNEFKFLISFQNENVFDETGMPKERFSAKCLPNSPCSLEIQATKLEDSAVYFCASSFSGRPSYNEQFFGPGTRLTVL.

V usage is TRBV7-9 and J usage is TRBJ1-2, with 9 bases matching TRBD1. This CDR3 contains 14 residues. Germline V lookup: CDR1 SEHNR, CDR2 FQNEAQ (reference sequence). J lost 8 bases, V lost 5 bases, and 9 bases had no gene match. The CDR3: CASSHRDRVSGYTF. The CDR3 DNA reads TGTGCCAGCAGCCACCGGGACAGGGTTAGCGGCTACACCTTC.

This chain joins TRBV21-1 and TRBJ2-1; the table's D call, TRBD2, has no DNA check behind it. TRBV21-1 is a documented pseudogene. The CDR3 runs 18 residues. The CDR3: CASSKGVLTSGSHSEQFF. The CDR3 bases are TGTGCCAGCAGCAAAGGGGTTTTGACTAGCGGATCCCACAGCGAGCAGTTCTTC.

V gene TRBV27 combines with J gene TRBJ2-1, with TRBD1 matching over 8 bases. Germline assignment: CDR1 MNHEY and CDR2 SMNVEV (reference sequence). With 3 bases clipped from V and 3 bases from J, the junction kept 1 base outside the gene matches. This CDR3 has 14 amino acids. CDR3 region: CASSFRGLYNEQFF. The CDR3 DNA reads TGTGCCAGCAGTTTCAGGGGGCTCTACAATGAGCAGTTCTTC.

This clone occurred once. DNA of the CDR3: TGTGCCAGCAGTTTAGCGGGAGGGGGGAATGAGCAGTTCTTC. Residues: CASSLAGGGNEQFF. V and J are TRBV27 and TRBJ2-1; 9 positions match TRBD2. Germline V gene sequence: CDR1 MNHEY, CDR2 SMNVEV (reference sequence). The CDR3 length is 14 residues. The V and J ends lost 2 bases and 7 bases, in that order; junction bases with no gene match: 3.

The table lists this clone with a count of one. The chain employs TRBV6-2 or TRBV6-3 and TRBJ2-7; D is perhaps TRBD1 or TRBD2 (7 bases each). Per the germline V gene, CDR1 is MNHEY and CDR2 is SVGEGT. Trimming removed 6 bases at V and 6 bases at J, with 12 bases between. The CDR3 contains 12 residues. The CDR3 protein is CASSRGGIEQYF. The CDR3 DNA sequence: TGTGCCAGCAGCAGGGGGGGTATCGAGCAGTACTTC.